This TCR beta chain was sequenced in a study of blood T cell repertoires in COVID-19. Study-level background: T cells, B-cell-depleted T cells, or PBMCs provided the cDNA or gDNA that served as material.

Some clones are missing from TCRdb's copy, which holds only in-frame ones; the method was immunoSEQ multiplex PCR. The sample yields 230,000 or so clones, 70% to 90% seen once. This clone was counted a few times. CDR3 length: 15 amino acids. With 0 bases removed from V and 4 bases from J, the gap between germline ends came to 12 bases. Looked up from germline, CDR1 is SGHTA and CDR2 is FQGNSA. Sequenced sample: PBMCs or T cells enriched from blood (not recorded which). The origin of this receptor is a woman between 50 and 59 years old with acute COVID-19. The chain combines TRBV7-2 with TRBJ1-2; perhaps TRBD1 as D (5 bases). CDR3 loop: CASSLAPDTGYGYTF. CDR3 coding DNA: TGTGCCAGCAGCTTAGCGCCGGACACCGGCTATGGCTACACCTTC.